This T cell receptor beta chain appears in the sequencing data of a study of beta chain features in type 1 diabetes. Study-level findings and limits: At VDJ recombination sites, type 1 diabetes patients had fewer insertions and more deleted nucleotides. In the patient group, naive, central memory and Treg TCRB repertoires seemed more alike than in the healthy donor group. When Type 1 diabetes patients were examined, their TCRB CDR3s proved moderately but significantly shorter in all four CD4+ subsets.

This CDR3 spans 16 amino acids. The junction had 15 bases not matched to a gene; V was cut back by 5 bases and J by 9 bases. CDR1 MNHEY and CDR2 SMNVEV come from the germline V gene (reference sequence). All of the isolated RNA was reverse transcribed, so expressed TCRB transcripts were sequenced. Naive, central memory and regulatory T cell samples yielded about 3.9 million reads on average. Assay used: immunoSEQ multiplex PCR; TCRdb lists only in-frame clones, some missing. The repertoire holds hundreds of thousands of clones, around 15% seen once, with around 0.04% in the top ten. This clone has just a few counts. The antigen is unknown.

This receptor was obtained from a man younger than 35 with type 1 diabetes. Sequencing was done on a sample of naive CD4+ T cells from blood. The chain joins TRBV27 to TRBJ2-1; 8 bases match TRBD2. The CDR3 DNA is TGTGCCAGCAGTCCCCGTGGAGCGGGAGCCCCAGGTGAGCAGTTCTTC. Translation gives CASSPRGAGAPGEQFF.